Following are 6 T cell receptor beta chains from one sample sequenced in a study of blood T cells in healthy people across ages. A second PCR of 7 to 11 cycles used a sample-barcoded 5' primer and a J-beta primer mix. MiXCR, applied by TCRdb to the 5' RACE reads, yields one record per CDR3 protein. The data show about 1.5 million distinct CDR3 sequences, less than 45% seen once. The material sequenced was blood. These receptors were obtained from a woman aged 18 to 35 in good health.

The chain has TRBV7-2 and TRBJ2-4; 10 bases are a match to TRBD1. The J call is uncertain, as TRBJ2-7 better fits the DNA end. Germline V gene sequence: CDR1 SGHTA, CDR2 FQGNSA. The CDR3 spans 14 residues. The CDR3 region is CASSVRDRGFEQYF. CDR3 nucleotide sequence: TGTGCCAGCAGCGTAAGGGACAGGGGCTTCGAGCAGTACTTC.

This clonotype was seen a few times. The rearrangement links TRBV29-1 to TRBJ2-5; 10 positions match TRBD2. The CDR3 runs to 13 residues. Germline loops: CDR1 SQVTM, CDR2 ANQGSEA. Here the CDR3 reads CSGTLAGQETQYF. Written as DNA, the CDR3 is TGCAGTGGGACACTAGCGGGACAAGAGACCCAGTACTTC.

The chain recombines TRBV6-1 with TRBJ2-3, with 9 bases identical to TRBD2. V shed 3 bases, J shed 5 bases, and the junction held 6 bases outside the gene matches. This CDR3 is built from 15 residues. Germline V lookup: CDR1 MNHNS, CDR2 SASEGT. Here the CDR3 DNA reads TGTGCCAGCAGTGATGCGGGGGGGCCAGGAGATACGCAGTATTTT. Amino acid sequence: CASSDAGGPGDTQYF.

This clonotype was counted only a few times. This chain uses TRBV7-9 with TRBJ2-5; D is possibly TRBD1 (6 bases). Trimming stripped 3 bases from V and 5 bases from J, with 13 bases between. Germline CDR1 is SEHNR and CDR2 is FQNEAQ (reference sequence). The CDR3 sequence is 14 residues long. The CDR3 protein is CASSFQGNRETQYF. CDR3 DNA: TGTGCCAGCAGCTTTCAGGGGAATAGGGAGACCCAGTACTTC.

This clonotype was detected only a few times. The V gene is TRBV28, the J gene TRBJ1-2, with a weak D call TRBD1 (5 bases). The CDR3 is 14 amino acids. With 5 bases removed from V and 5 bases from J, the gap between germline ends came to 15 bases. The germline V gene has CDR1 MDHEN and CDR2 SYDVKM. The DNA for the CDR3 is TGTGCCAGCAGTCCCCCCAGGGTGGGATATGGCTACACCTTC. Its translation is CASSPPRVGYGYTF.

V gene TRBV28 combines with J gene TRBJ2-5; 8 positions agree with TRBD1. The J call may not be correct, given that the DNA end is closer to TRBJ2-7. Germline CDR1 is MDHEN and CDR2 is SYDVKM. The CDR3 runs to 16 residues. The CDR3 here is CASSPPPGTGAYEQYF. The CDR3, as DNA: TGTGCCAGCAGCCCGCCGCCCGGGACAGGAGCCTACGAGCAGTACTTC.